This T cell receptor beta chain was found in a study of spatial heterogeneity in lung cancer. Across the whole study: Compared with alpha-chain sequences, beta-chain sequences were consistently detected in greater numbers. The library had UMIs, and each TCR and UMI pair averaged more than ten raw reads.

Via MiXCR, TCRdb re-called the 5' RACE reads, giving one row per CDR3 protein. The table has around 23,000 distinct CDR3 sequences, 3.5% to 5.5% seen once. The table lists this clonotype with many counts. Its antigen is undetermined. V lost 4 bases and J lost 6; bases outside the gene matches: 7. The CDR3 runs to 14 residues. Findings of the study overall: Whereas they appeared in blood less at follow-up, ubiquitous expanded tumor TCRs appeared there more at resection.

As to time point: sample taken at primary tumor resection. Unsorted whole RNA of tumor, nontumor lung or frozen PBMC was sequenced. The donors, approximately 66 patients with untreated early-stage non-small cell lung cancer, provided the samples. The chain recombines TRBV12-3 or TRBV12-4 with TRBJ2-7; 9 bases are a match to TRBD1. Specimen: PBMCs, collected at surgery. The source of this sequence is a male donor with early-stage non-small cell lung cancer. This chain's CDR3 is CASSWGQGKSEQYF. DNA of the CDR3: TGTGCCAGCAGTTGGGGACAGGGAAAGAGCGAGCAGTACTTC.